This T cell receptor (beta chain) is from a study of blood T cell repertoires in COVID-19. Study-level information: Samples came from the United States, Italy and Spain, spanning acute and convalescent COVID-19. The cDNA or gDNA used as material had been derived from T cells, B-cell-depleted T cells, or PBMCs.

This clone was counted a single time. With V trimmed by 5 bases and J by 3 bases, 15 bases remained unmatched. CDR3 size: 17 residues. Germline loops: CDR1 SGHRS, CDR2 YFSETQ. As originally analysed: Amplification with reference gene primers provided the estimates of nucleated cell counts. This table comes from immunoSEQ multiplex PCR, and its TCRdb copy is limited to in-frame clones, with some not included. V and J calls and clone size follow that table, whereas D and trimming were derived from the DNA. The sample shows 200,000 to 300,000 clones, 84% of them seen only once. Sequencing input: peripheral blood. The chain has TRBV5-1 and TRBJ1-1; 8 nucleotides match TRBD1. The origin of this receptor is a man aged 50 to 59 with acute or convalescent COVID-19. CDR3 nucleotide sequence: TGCGCCAGCAGAAAAGGGACAGGCCTGCGGGTGGACACTGAAGCTTTCTTT. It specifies CASRKGTGLRVDTEAFF.